The source of this T cell receptor (beta chain) is a study of blood T cells in healthy people across ages. Notes on the study in general: Researchers deemed the diversity estimates from one million T cells underestimates.

Each donor supplied approximately 10 milliliters of peripheral blood. A note on this clonotype: Its antigen is unknown.

A second PCR, run for roughly 7 to 11 cycles, used a sample-barcoded 5' primer plus a J-beta primer mix. Every single cDNA molecule received a tag from a template-switch adaptor with 12 random nucleotides. TCRdb analysed the 5' RACE reads with MiXCR anew, one entry per CDR3 protein. The sample consists of some 710,000 distinct CDR3 sequences, 46% of them appearing once. Per the germline V gene, CDR1 is SGHAT and CDR2 is FQDESV (reference sequence). CDR3 length: 16 residues. Trimming took 0 bases from V and 1 from J; bases not matched to a gene: 3. Source material: blood. The source of this sequence is a man older than 75 in good health. The genes are TRBV11-1 and TRBJ2-7, with 10 nucleotides matching TRBD2. The CDR3 region is CASSLASSGSSYEQYF. The CDR3 DNA follows: TGTGCCAGCAGCTTAGCTTCTAGCGGGAGTTCCTACGAGCAGTACTTC. The complete variable domain, with remaining parts taken from reference TRBV11-1 and TRBJ2-7, reads EAEVAQSPRYKITEKSQAVAFWCDPISGHATLYWYRQILGQGPELLVQFQDESVVDDSQLPKDRFSAERLKGVDSTLKIQPAELGDSAMYLCASSLASSGSSYEQYFGPGTRLTVT.